This T cell receptor (beta chain) was identified in a study of shared clonotypes between healthy human individuals. Study context: For every donor, three CD4 naive, three CD4 memory, two CD8 naive and one CD8 memory plates were used.

Researchers divided each subset's genomic DNA evenly across several immunoSEQ plates. The data were produced by immunoSEQ multiplex PCR, yet TCRdb's version contains in-frame clones alone and is incomplete. Among under 650,000 clones listed, 96% were seen once. Sequences were obtained from naive CD4+ T cells sorted from blood. Subset indicated: CD45RA+ positively selected. The receptor comes from a woman under 40 in good health.

DNA of the CDR3: TGTGCCACCAGCCTTCGGCCCTCCGGCACTGAAGCTTTCTTT. Protein: CATSLRPSGTEAFF. The J gene is TRBJ1-1, the V gene TRBV15; D is undetermined. The CDR3 totals 14 residues. Per germline, CDR1 LNHNV and CDR2 YYDKDF (reference sequence). With 5 bases removed from V and 4 bases from J, the gap between germline ends came to 14 bases.